This T cell receptor (beta chain) was sequenced in a study of T cell changes during pregnancy in multiple sclerosis. J gave up 7 bases and V 5 bases, and 4 bases lay outside the gene matches. The germline V gene has CDR1 MNHEY and CDR2 SMNVEV (reference sequence). The CDR3 is 12 amino acids. The repertoire was sequenced with immunoSEQ multiplex PCR; TCRdb's copy has only in-frame clones and lacks some. The sample includes tens of thousands of clones, over 85% of them seen just once. The TCR comes from a female donor with multiple sclerosis, enrolled in a pregnancy study. The chain employs TRBV27 and TRBJ2-5, with 7 bases lining up with TRBD2. The sequencing here drew on CD8+ T cells from peripheral blood mononuclear cells, taken after pregnancy. The CDR3 loop reads CASSPPGGTQYF. CDR3 bases: TGTGCCAGCAGTCCCCCGGGGGGGACCCAGTACTTC.